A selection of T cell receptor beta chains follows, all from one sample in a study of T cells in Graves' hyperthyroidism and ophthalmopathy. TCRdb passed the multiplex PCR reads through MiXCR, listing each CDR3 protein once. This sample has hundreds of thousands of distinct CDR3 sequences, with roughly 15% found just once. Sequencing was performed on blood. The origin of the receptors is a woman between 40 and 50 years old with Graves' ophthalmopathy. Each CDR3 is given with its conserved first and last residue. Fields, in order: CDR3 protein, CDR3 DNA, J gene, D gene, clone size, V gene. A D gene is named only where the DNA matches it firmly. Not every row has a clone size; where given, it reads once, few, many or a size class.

cdr3_aa: CASSGDRESNQPQHF; cdr3_nt: TGTGCCAGCAGTGGGGACAGGGAAAGCAATCAGCCCCAGCATTTT; j_call: TRBJ1-5; d_call: TRBD1; clone_size: many; v_call: TRBV2
cdr3_aa: CSARDGTANTEAFF; cdr3_nt: TGCAGTGCTAGAGATGGGACCGCGAACACTGAAGCTTTCTTT; j_call: TRBJ1-1; d_call: .; clone_size: many; v_call: TRBV20-1
cdr3_aa: CASSTEFINEQYF; cdr3_nt: TGCGCCAGCAGCACAGAATTCATCAACGAGCAGTACTTC; j_call: TRBJ2-7; d_call: .; clone_size: .; v_call: TRBV5-1
cdr3_aa: CASSFPGGDGYTF; cdr3_nt: TGTGCCAGCAGTTTCCCAGGGGGGGATGGCTACACCTTC; j_call: TRBJ1-2; d_call: TRBD1; clone_size: many; v_call: TRBV12-3/TRBV12-4
cdr3_aa: CASSGGQGGYQETQYF; cdr3_nt: TGTGCCAGCAGCGGAGGACAGGGTGGGTACCAAGAGACCCAGTACTTC; j_call: TRBJ2-5; d_call: TRBD1; clone_size: few; v_call: TRBV9
cdr3_aa: CASSEAGLAGLGAGELFF; cdr3_nt: TGTGCCAGCAGTGAAGCGGGACTAGCGGGACTGGGGGCCGGGGAGCTGTTTTTT; j_call: TRBJ2-2; d_call: TRBD2; clone_size: .; v_call: TRBV12-3/TRBV12-4
cdr3_aa: CASSYHTGSISNQPQHF; cdr3_nt: TGTGCCAGCAGTTACCATACAGGGTCGATTAGCAATCAGCCCCAGCATTTT; j_call: TRBJ1-5; d_call: .; clone_size: many; v_call: TRBV6-5
cdr3_aa: CSAWGRGGGYGYTF; cdr3_nt: TGCAGTGCTTGGGGTAGAGGTGGCGGCTATGGCTACACCTTC; j_call: TRBJ1-2; d_call: .; clone_size: many; v_call: TRBV20-1
cdr3_aa: CASSQTGGRTEAFF; cdr3_nt: TGTGCCAGCAGCCAAACAGGGGGGCGTACTGAAGCTTTCTTT; j_call: TRBJ1-1; d_call: TRBD1; clone_size: many; v_call: TRBV6-1
cdr3_aa: CASSIDGDVNSPLHF; cdr3_nt: TGTGCCAGCAGCATAGACGGAGATGTGAATTCACCCCTCCACTTT; j_call: TRBJ1-6; d_call: .; clone_size: .; v_call: TRBV11-3